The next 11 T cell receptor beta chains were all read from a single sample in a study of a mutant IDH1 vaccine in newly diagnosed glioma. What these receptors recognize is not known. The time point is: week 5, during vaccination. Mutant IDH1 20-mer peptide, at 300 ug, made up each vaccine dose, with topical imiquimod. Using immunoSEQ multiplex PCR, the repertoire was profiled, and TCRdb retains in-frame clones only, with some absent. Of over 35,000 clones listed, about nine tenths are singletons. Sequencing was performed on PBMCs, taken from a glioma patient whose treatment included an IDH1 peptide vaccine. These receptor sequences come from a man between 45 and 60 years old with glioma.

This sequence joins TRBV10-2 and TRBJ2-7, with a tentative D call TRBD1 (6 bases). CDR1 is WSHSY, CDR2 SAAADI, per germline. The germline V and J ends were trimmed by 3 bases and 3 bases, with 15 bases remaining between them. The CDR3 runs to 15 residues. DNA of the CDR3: TGCGCCAGCAGTGAATCCGGGACAAGATTCTACGAGCAGTACTTC. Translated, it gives CASSESGTRFYEQYF.

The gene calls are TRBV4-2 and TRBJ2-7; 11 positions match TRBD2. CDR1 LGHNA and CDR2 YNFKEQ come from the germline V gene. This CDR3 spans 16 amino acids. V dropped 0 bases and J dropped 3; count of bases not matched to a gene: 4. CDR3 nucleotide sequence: TGTGCCAGCAGCCAAGAAGTAGGACTAGCGGGCTACGAGCAGTACTTC. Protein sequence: CASSQEVGLAGYEQYF.

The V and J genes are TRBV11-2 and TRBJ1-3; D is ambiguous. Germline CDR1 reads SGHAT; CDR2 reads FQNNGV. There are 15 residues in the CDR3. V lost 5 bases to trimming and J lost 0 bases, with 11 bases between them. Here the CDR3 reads CASSTRRDSGNTIYF. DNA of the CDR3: TGTGCCAGCAGCACCCGGCGCGACTCTGGAAACACCATATATTTT.

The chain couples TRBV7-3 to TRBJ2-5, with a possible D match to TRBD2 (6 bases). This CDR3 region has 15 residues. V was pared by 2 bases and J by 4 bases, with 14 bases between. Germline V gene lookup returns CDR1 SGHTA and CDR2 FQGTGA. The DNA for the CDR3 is TGTGCCAGCAGCTTAGACCCGGGAGTACGAGAGACCCAGTACTTC. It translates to CASSLDPGVRETQYF.

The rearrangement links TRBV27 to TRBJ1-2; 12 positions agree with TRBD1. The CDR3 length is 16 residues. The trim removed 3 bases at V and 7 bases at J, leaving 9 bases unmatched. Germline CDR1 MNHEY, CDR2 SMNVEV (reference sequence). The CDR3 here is CASSLSGTGGAFGYTF. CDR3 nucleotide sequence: TGTGCCAGCAGTTTGTCCGGGACAGGGGGCGCCTTTGGCTACACCTTC.

CDR3 DNA: TGTGCCAGCAGCTTAGTGGCGGAGAACACTGAAGCTTTCTTT. This codes for CASSLVAENTEAFF. This sequence joins TRBV7-2 and TRBJ1-1; the D is unclear. Germline V gene sequence: CDR1 SGHTA, CDR2 FQGNSA. Trimming cost V 1 base and J 1 base, with 7 bases left between them. The CDR3 runs to 14 residues.

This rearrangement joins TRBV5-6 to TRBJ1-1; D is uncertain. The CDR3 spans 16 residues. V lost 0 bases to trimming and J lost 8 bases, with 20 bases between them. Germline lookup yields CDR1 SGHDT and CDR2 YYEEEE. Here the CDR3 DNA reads TGTGCCAGCAGCTTGGCCCTAGGGCCAGGCTACATGGAAGCTTTCTTT. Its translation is CASSLALGPGYMEAFF.

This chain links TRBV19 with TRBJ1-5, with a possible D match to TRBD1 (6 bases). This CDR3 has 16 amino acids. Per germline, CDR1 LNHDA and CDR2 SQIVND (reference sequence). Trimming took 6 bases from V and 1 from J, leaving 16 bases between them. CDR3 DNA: TGTGCCAGTAGCCGGGGGCGGGGCGGCAGCAATCAGCCCCAGCATTTT. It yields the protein CASSRGRGGSNQPQHF.

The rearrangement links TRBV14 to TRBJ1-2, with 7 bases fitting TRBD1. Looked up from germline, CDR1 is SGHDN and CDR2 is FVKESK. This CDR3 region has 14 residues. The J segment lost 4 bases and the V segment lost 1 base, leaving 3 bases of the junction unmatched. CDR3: CASSQGYRGYGYTF. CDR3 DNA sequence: TGTGCCAGCAGCCAAGGTTACAGGGGCTATGGCTACACCTTC.

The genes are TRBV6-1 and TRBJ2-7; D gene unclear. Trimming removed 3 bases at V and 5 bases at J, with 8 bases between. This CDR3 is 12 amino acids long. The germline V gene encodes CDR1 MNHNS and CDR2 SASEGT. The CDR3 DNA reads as TGTGCCAGCAGTGAGGCCCCCAACGAGCAGTACTTC. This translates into CASSEAPNEQYF.

Here the CDR3 reads CASRSSRTADTQYF. CDR3 bases: TGTGCCAGCAGGAGTTCTAGGACGGCAGATACGCAGTATTTT. The chain uses TRBV7-3 and TRBJ2-3; D is undetermined. Trimming took 6 bases from V and 4 from J, leaving 14 bases between them. The CDR3 extends over 14 amino acids. The germline CDR1 and CDR2 sequences are SGHTA and FQGTGA.